This T cell receptor (beta chain) was found in a study of cytomegalovirus exposure and HLA in healthy donors. Across the whole study: The early release's HLA-typed donors yielded about 85 million unique TCRs.

The study's findings and limits: An analysis that was carried out later associated 16,951 TCR beta sequences with HLA alleles at 0.05 false discovery rate.

PCR involved 60 Vbeta and 13 Jbeta primers. Only in-frame clones appear in the TCRdb table, and some are missing; sequencing was by immunoSEQ multiplex PCR. The sample includes 80,000 to 100,000 clones, around 83% of them seen just once. In the case of this clone: Antigen: not known.

This CDR3 has 17 residues. V lost 0 bases, J lost 0 bases, and 13 bases lay in between. Germline V gene data show CDR1 as SGDLS and CDR2 as YYNGEE. The clonotype comes from a female donor in good health and CMV-seropositive. V gene TRBV9 combines with J gene TRBJ1-3, with D possibly matching TRBD1 (5 bases). Sequenced input: PBMCs. The CDR3 region has the DNA TGTGCCAGCAGCGTAGGGGGACGGGGGGTCTCTGGAAACACCATATATTTT. Protein product: CASSVGGRGVSGNTIYF.